This T cell receptor (beta chain) is drawn from a study of CD8 T cell repertoires and HIV-1 epitope variants. Whole-study findings and limits: Fewer than ten TCR beta clonotypes were antigen-specific, five or six apparently recognizing autologous or escape variants.

Sequencing used immunoSEQ multiplex PCR; TCRdb keeps in-frame clones, though not all of them. This sample carries some 5,700 clones, under 65% of them seen once, and the ten largest clones take over 35%. This clone turned up a few times. Its antigen is not known. Germline lookup yields CDR1 LNHDA and CDR2 SQIVND (reference sequence). CDR3 length: 13 amino acids. Losses at the gene ends were 5 bases for V and 10 bases for J; bases not matched to a gene: 7. The sequence derives from a male donor with HIV. The chain is built from TRBV19 and TRBJ2-1; 8 bases agree with TRBD2. The source material was cultured CD8+ T cells derived from PBMCs. For the CDR3, the DNA is TGTGCCAGTAGTCCGGGACTAGTATACGAGCAGTTCTTC. Residues: CASSPGLVYEQFF. The complete variable domain, with remaining parts taken from reference TRBV19 and TRBJ2-1, reads DGGITQSPKYLFRKEGQNVTLSCEQNLNHDAMYWYRQDPGQGLRLIYYSQIVNDFQKGDIAEGYSVSREKKESFPLTVTSAQKNPTAFYLCASSPGLVYEQFFGPGTRLTVL.